One and the same sample provided the 20 T cell receptor beta chains below, sequenced in a study of T cell responses to AZD1222 COVID-19 vaccine. Generated by immunoSEQ multiplex PCR, the TCRdb table keeps only in-frame clones and is missing some. This table holds about 83,000 clones, 80% to 95% found once. Sequencing used peripheral blood, obtained 28 days after the second AZD1222 dose. These receptors were obtained from an adult who received the AZD1222 COVID-19 vaccine.

This sequence joins TRBV10-2 and TRBJ2-1, with 8 nucleotides matching TRBD1. Germline CDR1 WSHSY, CDR2 SAAADI. J was trimmed by 0 bases and V by 4 bases; bases with no gene match: 5. CDR3 size: 16 residues. CDR3 residues: CASSGMTGDSYNEQFF. In nucleotides, the CDR3 is TGCGCCAGCAGTGGAATGACAGGGGACTCCTACAATGAGCAGTTCTTC.

The chain recombines TRBV6-2 or TRBV6-3 with TRBJ2-3; tentative D call: TRBD1 (5 bases). V was cut by 0 bases and J by 2 bases, with 12 bases left in between. CDR1 is MNHEY and CDR2 is SVGEGT in the germline V gene. This CDR3 region has 16 residues. The DNA of the CDR3 is TGTGCCAGCAGTTACTCGGTGGGGCAAGTCACAGATACGCAGTATTTT. Protein product: CASSYSVGQVTDTQYF.

This chain connects TRBV3-1 (or the pseudogene TRBV3-2) to TRBJ2-7, with D unresolved. CDR1 is LGHDT and CDR2 is YNNKEL in the germline V gene (reference sequence). V was pared by 2 bases and J by 7 bases, with 15 bases between. This CDR3 has 14 residues. The CDR3 bases are TGTGCCAGCAGCCAAAACCAAAACTACTGGGAGCAGTACTTC. It encodes CASSQNQNYWEQYF.

The chain links TRBV9 to TRBJ2-4, with 7 nucleotides matching TRBD1. This CDR3 is 12 amino acids long. The trim removed 4 bases at V and 5 bases at J, leaving 0 bases unmatched. CDR1 is SGDLS, CDR2 YYNGEE, per germline. As DNA, the CDR3 is TGTGCCAGCAGCCAGGGGGAAAACATTCAGTACTTC. Translating it yields CASSQGENIQYF.

V gene TRBV19 combines with J gene TRBJ2-7; D may be TRBD2 (5 bases). CDR1 and CDR2 (germline): LNHDA, SQIVND (reference sequence). Trimming cost V 6 bases and J 0 bases, with 12 bases left between them. This CDR3 comprises 14 residues. The CDR3 region has the DNA TGTGCCAGTAGCTATAGTGGGAGCTCCTACGAGCAGTACTTC. This gives the protein CASSYSGSSYEQYF.

V gene TRBV5-1 combines with J gene TRBJ2-5, with 8 positions matching TRBD2. CDR3 length: 15 residues. From germline, CDR1 is SGHRS and CDR2 YFSETQ. After removal of 4 bases from V and 4 bases from J, the junction contained 9 bases not matched to a gene. The CDR3 bases are TGCGCCAGCAGCGCGGGGATAGCGGGAAGAGAGACCCAGTACTTC. Protein sequence: CASSAGIAGRETQYF.

The chain combines TRBV28 with TRBJ1-4; 8 bases are shared with TRBD1. This CDR3 has 15 amino acids. Germline lookup yields CDR1 MDHEN and CDR2 SYDVKM. Trimming took 3 bases from V and 8 from J; bases not matched to a gene: 8. CDR3 sequence (DNA): TGTGCCAGCAGTTTTGTCAGGGGGCGCGGAGAAAAACTGTTTTTT. Residues: CASSFVRGRGEKLFF.

V usage is TRBV13 and J usage is TRBJ2-3; no definite D call. The germline V gene encodes CDR1 PRHDT and CDR2 FYEKMQ (reference sequence). The germline V and J ends were trimmed by 1 base and 6 bases, with 11 bases remaining between them. The CDR3 runs 14 residues. The CDR3 region has the DNA TGTGCCAGCAGCTTAGTAGGGCTCTCGGATACGCAGTATTTT. Its protein product is CASSLVGLSDTQYF.

V and J are TRBV25-1 and TRBJ2-1, with 11 bases fitting TRBD2. Germline V lookup: CDR1 MGHDK, CDR2 SYGVNS. The trim removed 6 bases at V and 5 bases at J, leaving 6 bases unmatched. The CDR3 is 15 amino acids. The CDR3 coding sequence is TGTGCCAGCAGGATAGCGGGAGGGCCTAACAATGAGCAGTTCTTC. Translated, it gives CASRIAGGPNNEQFF. The variable domain in full, with the rest retrieved from reference TRBV25-1 and TRBJ2-1, is EADIYQTPRYLVIGTGKKITLECSQTMGHDKMYWYQQDPGMELHLIHYSYGVNSTEKGDLSSESTVSRIRTEHFPLTLESARPSHTSQYLCASRIAGGPNNEQFFGPGTRLTVL.

This clone was found once. This chain joins TRBV25-1 and TRBJ2-7; 7 nucleotides align to TRBD1. V was pared by 3 bases and J by 4 bases, with 6 bases of the junction left unmatched. In germline, CDR1 is MGHDK, CDR2 SYGVNS. This CDR3 is built from 14 residues. The chain's CDR3 is CASSDNQGVYEQYF. The CDR3 DNA reads as TGTGCCAGCAGTGACAACCAGGGGGTTTACGAGCAGTACTTC.

This CDR3 is CATSPGGRDEQYF. The CDR3 DNA is TGTGCCACCAGCCCAGGGGGTAGGGACGAGCAGTACTTC. The J gene is TRBJ2-7, the V gene TRBV24-1; TRBD1 matches at 7 bases. The germline gives CDR1 KGHDR, CDR2 SFDVKD. This CDR3 comprises 13 residues. Trimming cost V 7 bases and J 5 bases; bases outside gene matches: 7.

This sequence joins TRBV5-5 and TRBJ2-2; D gene uncertain. The V end lost 0 bases, the J end lost 4 bases, and 7 bases lay between the germline ends. The length of the CDR3 is 14 residues. Looked up from germline, CDR1 is SGHKS and CDR2 is YYEKEE (reference sequence). CDR3 DNA: TGTGCCAGCAGCTTGGATACAATCACCGGGGAGCTGTTTTTT. It translates to CASSLDTITGELFF.

In DNA form, the CDR3 reads TGTGCCAGCAGCTCGACCGGGACAGGGGGCAATGGCTACACCTTC. Encoded protein: CASSSTGTGGNGYTF. The chain joins TRBV6-5 to TRBJ1-2; 12 nucleotides agree with TRBD1. With 6 bases clipped from V and 6 bases from J, the junction kept 8 bases outside the gene matches. Germline CDR1 MNHEY, CDR2 SVGAGI. This CDR3 has 15 amino acids.

This chain connects TRBV9 to TRBJ1-2, with no clear D. V lost 2 bases and J 4 bases, leaving 9 bases between the germline ends. Germline V lookup: CDR1 SGDLS, CDR2 YYNGEE. CDR3 length equals 13 residues. The CDR3 sequence is CASSVPGSYGYTF. The CDR3 DNA follows: TGTGCCAGCAGCGTCCCCGGGTCCTATGGCTACACCTTC.

V and J are TRBV5-1 and TRBJ2-2; a possible D gene is TRBD2 (7 bases). Deletions cut 0 bases from V and 3 bases from J, with 21 bases between. This CDR3 is 19 amino acids long. Germline loops: CDR1 SGHRS, CDR2 YFSETQ. As DNA, the CDR3 is TGCGCCAGCAGCTTGGCGGGGGGCGAGGTTCGGATGTACACCGGGGAGCTGTTTTTT. Translating it yields CASSLAGGEVRMYTGELFF.

The chain is built from TRBV24-1 and TRBJ1-1, with D uncertain. Between the trimmed V and J ends, which lost 7 bases and 0 bases, there was a span of 14 bases. Germline V gene lookup returns CDR1 KGHDR and CDR2 SFDVKD. The length of the CDR3 is 15 residues. The CDR3 sequence is CATREDGGLNTEAFF. The CDR3 DNA reads as TGTGCCACCAGGGAGGACGGCGGCTTGAACACTGAAGCTTTCTTT.

This rearrangement joins TRBV5-1 to TRBJ1-4; the match to TRBD1 covers 9 bases. Germline CDR1 reads SGHRS; CDR2 reads YFSETQ. The CDR3 has 15 residues. The J segment lost 5 bases and the V segment lost 0 bases, leaving 2 bases of the junction unmatched. The CDR3 loop reads CASSLAGQGNEKLFF. The CDR3, as DNA: TGCGCCAGCAGCTTGGCTGGACAGGGGAATGAAAAACTGTTTTTT.

Turning to this clone: The sample has other DNA sequences that encode this CDR3 too. The chain employs TRBV19 and TRBJ2-3; 9 positions match TRBD1. V was pared by 5 bases and J by 6 bases, with 6 bases of the junction left unmatched. CDR3 size: 14 residues. The germline CDR1 and CDR2 sequences are LNHDA and SQIVND (reference sequence). CDR3 region: CASSPGQGTDTQYF. The CDR3 coding sequence is TGTGCCAGTAGTCCGGGACAGGGAACGGATACGCAGTATTTT. The whole variable domain, filled in from reference TRBV19 and TRBJ2-3, reads DGGITQSPKYLFRKEGQNVTLSCEQNLNHDAMYWYRQDPGQGLRLIYYSQIVNDFQKGDIAEGYSVSREKKESFPLTVTSAQKNPTAFYLCASSPGQGTDTQYFGPGTRLTVL.

This clone was observed a few times. J is TRBJ1-3 and V is TRBV5-1; D is undetermined. Germline V gene sequence: CDR1 SGHRS, CDR2 YFSETQ. The CDR3 consists of 14 residues. V was shortened by 2 bases and J by 1 base, with 7 bases between the two germline ends. CDR3 nucleotide sequence: TGCGCCAGCAGCTTTGGAGGGTCTGGAAACACCATATATTTT. Protein product: CASSFGGSGNTIYF. Full variable domain (remainder filled in from reference TRBV5-1 and TRBJ1-3): KAGVTQTPRYLIKTRGQQVTLSCSPISGHRSVSWYQQTPGQGLQFLFEYFSETQRNKGNFPGRFSGRQFSNSRSEMNVSTLELGDSALYLCASSFGGSGNTIYFGEGSWLTVV.

The V and J genes are TRBV18 and TRBJ1-2, with a possible D match to TRBD1 (5 bases). V was pared by 3 bases and J by 2 bases, with 13 bases between. CDR1 and CDR2 from the germline V gene are KGHSH and LQKENI. This CDR3 contains 15 residues. The CDR3 region has the DNA TGTGCCAGCTCACCCGACACTAGGACAAACTATGGCTACACCTTC. Amino acid sequence: CASSPDTRTNYGYTF.